A single T cell receptor (beta chain) is shown here with its context. The antigen is unknown. The data stem from a study of cytomegalovirus exposure and HLA in healthy donors. About the research overall: There were nearly 120 million unique TCR beta sequences, drawn from about 179 million T cells, in an earlier analysis. The study, taken as a whole, reports: Beyond CMV serostatus, there was no information to go on about immune exposure. V- and J-gene trimming in TCR beta was tied to a missense DCLRE1C variant by an analysis performed later.

The study ran its PCR with 60 Vbeta and 13 Jbeta primers. This table comes from immunoSEQ multiplex PCR, and its TCRdb copy is limited to in-frame clones, with some not included. The sample has about 150,000 clones; 65% to 85% are singletons. Specimen: PBMCs. This clonotype originated in a woman aged 45-59 years in good health and CMV-seropositive.

CDR3 residues: CASSPGQVNEKLFF. The CDR3 DNA sequence: TGTGCCAGCAGTCCCGGACAGGTTAATGAAAAACTGTTTTTT. The rearrangement links TRBV9 to TRBJ1-4, with 7 positions matching TRBD1. J gave up 4 bases and V 5 bases, and 5 bases lay outside the gene matches. This CDR3 is 14 amino acids long. Germline CDR1 is SGDLS and CDR2 is YYNGEE.